Shown below are 29 T cell receptor beta chains from a single sample sequenced in a study of cytomegalovirus exposure and HLA in healthy donors. The PCR made use of 60 Vbeta and 13 Jbeta primers. Clones were sequenced by immunoSEQ multiplex PCR, and TCRdb holds only the in-frame ones, with some missing. The table records roughly 90,000 clones, nearly 80% of them present only once. What was sequenced was PBMCs. Receptors originate from a woman in her thirties or forties in good health and CMV-seropositive.

This clone was counted a single time. The rearrangement uses TRBV5-6 and TRBJ2-7, with TRBD2 matching over 8 bases. The CDR3 length is 15 residues. Unmatched junction bases numbered 10, after V lost 4 bases and J lost 4 bases. Looked up from germline, CDR1 is SGHDT and CDR2 is YYEEEE. CDR3 loop: CASSAEVAGKYEQYF. The CDR3 DNA reads as TGTGCCAGCAGCGCCGAGGTAGCGGGAAAGTACGAGCAGTACTTC.

The rearrangement joins TRBV9 to TRBJ2-2, with D tentatively TRBD2 (6 bases). The CDR3 loop spans 15 amino acids. CDR1 and CDR2 from the germline V gene are SGDLS and YYNGEE. V lost 3 bases to trimming and J lost 3 bases, with 12 bases between them. CDR3: CASSGRDWDTGELFF. CDR3 nucleotides: TGTGCCAGCAGCGGCCGGGACTGGGACACCGGGGAGCTGTTTTTT.

The chain joins TRBV9 to TRBJ1-1, with D possibly being TRBD1 (5 bases). Trimming removed 1 base at V and 3 bases at J, with 7 bases between. CDR1 is SGDLS and CDR2 is YYNGEE in the germline V gene. There are 13 residues in the CDR3. CDR3 in amino acids: CASSVKGDTEAFF. Here the CDR3 DNA reads TGTGCCAGCAGCGTAAAAGGGGACACTGAAGCTTTCTTT. The full variable domain, its missing parts supplied by reference TRBV9 and TRBJ1-1, is DSGVTQTPKHLITATGQRVTLRCSPRSGDLSVYWYQQSLDQGLQFLIQYYNGEERAKGNILERFSAQQFPDLHSELNLSSLELGDSALYFCASSVKGDTEAFFGQGTRLTVV.

The gene calls are TRBV27 and TRBJ2-7; tentative D call: TRBD2 (6 bases). This CDR3 is 15 amino acids long. Germline V lookup: CDR1 MNHEY, CDR2 SMNVEV (reference sequence). Trimming left V 5 bases short and J 3 bases short, with 17 bases between. The CDR3: CASSIHPMGGYEQYF. CDR3 DNA: TGTGCCAGCAGTATCCATCCAATGGGGGGCTACGAGCAGTACTTC.

The chain has TRBV6-5 and TRBJ2-5; maybe TRBD2 (6 bases). The CDR3 is 15 residues long. Germline-derived CDR1 and CDR2 are MNHEY and SVGAGI. Trimming removed 8 bases from V and 4 bases from J, with 20 bases in between. CDR3 protein: CASGLSRVGGETQYF. The CDR3 DNA follows: TGTGCCAGCGGTCTCTCTCGGGTGGGGGGAGAGACCCAGTACTTC.

V and J are TRBV2 and TRBJ2-7; 9 nucleotides match TRBD2. Germline assignment: CDR1 SNHLY and CDR2 FYNNEI. The CDR3 is 14 residues long. The CDR3 reads CASRAAGGALEQYF. The DNA of the CDR3 is TGTGCTTCGCGGGCGGCGGGAGGGGCCCTGGAGCAGTACTTC.

The genes are TRBV4-2 and TRBJ2-7, with 7 bases aligning to TRBD2. Unmatched junction bases numbered 3, after V lost 1 base and J lost 0 bases. The length of the CDR3 is 15 residues. Germline V gene lookup returns CDR1 LGHNA and CDR2 YNFKEQ. CDR3 sequence (DNA): TGTGCCAGCAGCCAAGGTCTAGCGGTCTCCTACGAGCAGTACTTC. It translates to CASSQGLAVSYEQYF.

The V call is TRBV7-9, the J call TRBJ2-5; D is perhaps TRBD2 (5 bases). Germline V gene data show CDR1 as SEHNR and CDR2 as FQNEAQ (reference sequence). There are 13 residues in the CDR3. V lost 7 bases and J 0 bases, leaving 9 bases between the germline ends. The DNA for the CDR3 is TGTGCCAGCATTGGCGGGTACCAAGAGACCCAGTACTTC. Translated, it gives CASIGGYQETQYF.

V gene TRBV7-8 combines with J gene TRBJ2-1, with 7 bases fitting TRBD2. The V gene's germline CDR1 is SGHVS and CDR2 FQNEAQ. Trimming removed 3 bases from V and 7 bases from J; junction bases left unmatched: 15. This CDR3 has 17 residues. This chain's CDR3 is CASSLGGGGGRLNEQFF. For the CDR3, the DNA is TGTGCCAGCAGCTTGGGGGGAGGAGGCGGGAGATTAAATGAGCAGTTCTTC.

V usage is TRBV2 and J usage is TRBJ2-1, with 7 bases lining up with TRBD1. Germline V gene data show CDR1 as SNHLY and CDR2 as FYNNEI. This CDR3 comprises 14 residues. The J segment lost 10 bases and the V segment lost 0 bases, leaving 6 bases of the junction unmatched. The CDR3 coding sequence is TGTGCCAGCAGTGAAGCGCTAGGGGGCTGGGAGCAGTTCTTC. Amino acid sequence: CASSEALGGWEQFF.

The rearrangement links TRBV29-1 to TRBJ2-1; D is perhaps TRBD1 (6 bases). This CDR3 has 13 residues. Trimming took off 3 bases at V and 5 bases at J, with 11 bases between the two ends. Per the germline V gene, CDR1 is SQVTM and CDR2 is ANQGSEA. In nucleotides, the CDR3 is TGCAGCGTTGAGACCTCAGGGGACAATGAGCAGTTCTTC. The encoded protein is CSVETSGDNEQFF.

The chain links TRBV7-3 to TRBJ2-3; tentative D call: TRBD2 (7 bases). The CDR3 sequence is 14 residues long. V dropped 6 bases and J dropped 0 bases, with 10 bases sitting between them. Germline V gene lookup returns CDR1 SGHTA and CDR2 FQGTGA. The CDR3 here is CASSWGGSTDTQYF. The CDR3 coding sequence is TGTGCCAGCAGTTGGGGGGGCAGCACAGATACGCAGTATTTT.

This clone was seen a handful of times. J is TRBJ2-7 and V is TRBV6-5, with a weak D call TRBD2 (5 bases). This CDR3 spans 16 amino acids. V gave up 0 bases and J gave up 1 base, with 13 bases separating them. Germline V gene lookup returns CDR1 MNHEY and CDR2 SVGAGI. The DNA of the CDR3 is TGTGCCAGCAGTTACTCAACTCTCCGGGGATCCTACGAGCAGTACTTC. It codes for CASSYSTLRGSYEQYF.

The chain has TRBV27 and TRBJ2-7; 10 bases are shared with TRBD1. The CDR3 consists of 15 residues. The V and J ends lost 4 bases and 4 bases, in that order; junction bases with no gene match: 7. Germline V lookup: CDR1 MNHEY, CDR2 SMNVEV (reference sequence). CDR3: CASSSRQGAAYEQYF. The CDR3 bases are TGTGCCAGCAGTTCAAGACAGGGGGCCGCTTACGAGCAGTACTTC.

The chain employs TRBV7-9 and TRBJ1-3; a weak D match, TRBD1 (6 bases). In germline, CDR1 is SEHNR, CDR2 FQNEAQ (reference sequence). The V end lost 5 bases, the J end lost 3 bases, and 11 bases lay between the germline ends. The CDR3 has 14 residues. CDR3 DNA: TGTGCCAGCAGCCAGACAGGTTATGGAAACACCATATATTTT. Translating gives CASSQTGYGNTIYF.

The chain has TRBV7-9 and TRBJ2-7, with D perhaps matching TRBD2 (5 bases). This CDR3 is built from 15 residues. Germline CDR1 reads SEHNR; CDR2 reads FQNEAQ (reference sequence). Between the trimmed V and J ends, which lost 5 bases and 4 bases, there was a span of 18 bases. The CDR3 bases are TGTGCCAGCAGCCGCATGGGAGACGGGGATTACGAGCAGTACTTC. It specifies CASSRMGDGDYEQYF.

The chain recombines TRBV7-9 with TRBJ1-5; the D is unclear. V dropped 1 base and J dropped 4 bases, with 8 bases sitting between them. The CDR3 contains 14 residues. CDR1 and CDR2 (germline): SEHNR, FQNEAQ (reference sequence). CDR3 amino acids: CASSLGASNQPQHF. CDR3 coding DNA: TGTGCCAGCAGCTTAGGGGCGAGTAATCAGCCCCAGCATTTT. Supplemented by reference TRBV7-9 and TRBJ1-5, the full variable domain reads DTGVSQNPRHKITKRGQNVTFRCDPISEHNRLYWYRQTLGQGPEFLTYFQNEAQLEKSRLLSDRFSAERPKGSFSTLEIQRTEQGDSAMYLCASSLGASNQPQHFGDGTRLSIL.

Concerning this clone: Other nucleotide sequences in the sample specify the same CDR3. The chain carries TRBV18 and TRBJ2-5, with D perhaps matching TRBD2 (6 bases). Germline CDR1 and CDR2: KGHSH and LQKENI. The CDR3 runs to 14 residues. Trimming removed 1 base from V and 5 bases from J, with 11 bases in between. The CDR3 nucleotides are TGTGCCAGCTCACCACGGGGCAGCGGGGAGACCCAGTACTTC. This encodes CASSPRGSGETQYF.

The chain couples TRBV28 to TRBJ1-2; D unclear. The CDR3 is made up of 13 amino acids. Germline CDR1 MDHEN, CDR2 SYDVKM. V gave up 6 bases and J gave up 0 bases, with 8 bases separating them. The CDR3 DNA reads TGTGCCAGCAGCATTACAGCTAACTATGGCTACACCTTC. The encoded protein is CASSITANYGYTF.

V and J are TRBV7-2 and TRBJ1-5; D unresolved. Germline CDR1 is SGHTA and CDR2 is FQGNSA. Trimming stripped 1 base from V and 7 bases from J, with 8 bases between. CDR3 length: 13 amino acids. Here the CDR3 reads CASSLDREQPQHF. In DNA form, the CDR3 reads TGTGCCAGCAGCTTAGACCGGGAACAGCCCCAGCATTTT.

The J gene is TRBJ2-5, the V gene TRBV28, with 10 bases fitting TRBD1. The J call may be faulty, since TRBJ2-7 better matches the DNA end. The CDR3 runs 15 residues. Germline lookup yields CDR1 MDHEN and CDR2 SYDVKM. The CDR3 reads CASGSIGTGVHEQYF. The CDR3 nucleotides read TGTGCCAGCGGGTCGATTGGGACAGGGGTCCACGAGCAGTACTTC.

The J gene is TRBJ2-3, the V gene TRBV7-8; D call uncertain. The V end lost 1 base, the J end lost 1 base, and 3 bases lay between the germline ends. The CDR3 covers 13 residues. The germline CDR1 and CDR2 sequences are SGHVS and FQNEAQ. In DNA, the CDR3 is TGTGCCAGCAGCTTAGTCGGCACAGATACGCAGTATTTT. Amino acid sequence: CASSLVGTDTQYF.

V is TRBV7-9 and J is TRBJ1-1; 10 bases are a match to TRBD1. The trim removed 5 bases at V and 6 bases at J, leaving 9 bases unmatched. Germline CDR1 reads SEHNR; CDR2 reads FQNEAQ (reference sequence). This CDR3 region has 15 residues. In nucleotides, the CDR3 is TGTGCCAGCAGCCCAGGACAGGGGGTAGAAGCTGAAGCTTTCTTT. Encoded protein: CASSPGQGVEAEAFF.

This chain joins TRBV15 and TRBJ2-7; possible D gene TRBD2, 5 bases. The CDR3 has 14 residues. V was trimmed by 9 bases and J by 2 bases, leaving 17 bases between them. CDR1 and CDR2 from the germline V gene are LNHNV and YYDKDF (reference sequence). In DNA form, the CDR3 reads TGTGCCACAGCCGGTCAACTAGATACCTACGAGCAGTACTTC. Its translation: CATAGQLDTYEQYF.

J is TRBJ2-7 and V is TRBV5-8; D is unresolved. The CDR3 length is 14 residues. Per the germline V gene, CDR1 is SGHTS and CDR2 is YDEGEE. Trimming shortened V by 0 bases and J by 1 base, and 8 bases separated the two germline ends. CDR3 bases: TGTGCCAGCAGCTTGGTGCTAGGATCCTACGAGCAGTACTTC. Residues: CASSLVLGSYEQYF.

The chain is built from TRBV28 and TRBJ2-3; no reliable D call. This CDR3 comprises 12 residues. CDR1 and CDR2 (germline): MDHEN, SYDVKM. The germline V and J ends were trimmed by 6 bases and 10 bases, with 14 bases remaining between them. The CDR3 bases are TGTGCCAGCAGCCAAGTCGGCGGTCCGCAGTATTTT. Protein product: CASSQVGGPQYF.

The CDR3 sequence: CASSQGTSGSNEQFF. The CDR3 DNA reads TGCGCCAGCAGCCAAGGGACTAGCGGGAGTAATGAGCAGTTCTTC. The gene calls are TRBV4-1 and TRBJ2-1, with 13 positions matching TRBD2. Germline V gives CDR1 MGHRA, CDR2 YSYEKL. V lost 1 base to trimming and J lost 7 bases; unmatched junction nucleotides: 1. The CDR3 consists of 15 residues.

The genes are TRBV4-3 and TRBJ2-5; D call uncertain. Germline values: CDR1 LGHNA, CDR2 YSLEER. CDR3 size: 16 residues. Trimming stripped 0 bases from V and 2 bases from J, with 13 bases between. The CDR3 region has the DNA TGCGCCAGCAGCCAAGATCTGTCTGCGCGACAAGAGACCCAGTACTTC. It encodes CASSQDLSARQETQYF.

V gene TRBV7-8 combines with J gene TRBJ2-5, with D perhaps TRBD1 (5 bases). Between the trimmed V and J ends, which lost 1 base and 6 bases, there was a span of 9 bases. The germline CDR1 and CDR2 sequences are SGHVS and FQNEAQ. The CDR3 contains 13 residues. CDR3 loop: CASSLVDRKTQYF. CDR3 sequence (DNA): TGTGCCAGCAGCTTAGTAGACAGAAAGACCCAGTACTTC.